The source of this TCR beta chain is a study of CD8 T cells in Susac syndrome. The germline V gene encodes CDR1 MNHEY and CDR2 SMNVEV (reference sequence). V was shortened by 10 bases and J by 9 bases, with 14 bases between the two germline ends. The CDR3 sequence is 11 residues long. Random hexamers were used to reverse transcribe an amount of about 0.45 to 1 ug RNA. TCRdb passed the immunoSEQ multiplex PCR reads through MiXCR, listing each CDR3 protein once. The sample includes around 150,000 distinct CDR3 sequences, over 85% of them seen just once. The chain combines TRBV27 with TRBJ2-3; D might be TRBD1 or TRBD2, each matching 5 bases. The clonotype originates from a human donor in good health. The specimen sequenced was CD4+ T cells from PBMCs. CDR3 DNA: TGTGCCACCATTCTAGGGGACACGCAGTATTTT. Protein product: CATILGDTQYF.